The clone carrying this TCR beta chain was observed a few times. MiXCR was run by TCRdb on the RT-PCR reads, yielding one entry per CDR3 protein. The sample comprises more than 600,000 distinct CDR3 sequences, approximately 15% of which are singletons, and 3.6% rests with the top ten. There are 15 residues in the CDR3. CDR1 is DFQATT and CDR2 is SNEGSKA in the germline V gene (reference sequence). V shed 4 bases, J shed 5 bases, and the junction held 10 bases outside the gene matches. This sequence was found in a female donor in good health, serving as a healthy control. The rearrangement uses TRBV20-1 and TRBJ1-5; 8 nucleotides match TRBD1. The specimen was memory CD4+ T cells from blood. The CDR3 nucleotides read TGCAGTGCTACTCAGGGGGCCGGGTTCGATCAGCCCCAGCATTTT. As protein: CSATQGAGFDQPQHF.